Listed below are T cell receptor beta chains from one sample, sequenced in a study of blood T cell repertoires in COVID-19. Repertoires were generated with immunoSEQ multiplex PCR, while TCRdb's copy carries only in-frame clones and drops some. The table has roughly 110,000 clones, about 81% seen once. The sample taken for sequencing was peripheral blood. These receptors all stem from a man aged 65 to 85 with acute or convalescent COVID-19. Both conserved end residues are part of each CDR3. The D gene is left open where the match is weak.

>TRBV12-3/TRBV12-4|TRBD1|TRBJ1-6
CASRTGVSPLHF
>TRBV4-1|NA|TRBJ2-1
CASSPNSGNEQFF
>TRBV18|NA|TRBJ2-2
CASSPTGNTGELFF
>TRBV14|TRBD1|TRBJ2-1
CASSQVSGQGGNEQFF
>TRBV5-1|NA|TRBJ2-3
CASSLKQGPSDTQYF
>TRBV7-3|NA|TRBJ2-5
CASSRGSGETQYF
>TRBV15|NA|TRBJ1-3
CATSRAPSGNTIYF
>TRBV28|TRBD2|TRBJ2-1
CASSLGTSGAYNEQFF
>TRBV7-9|TRBD1|TRBJ2-3
CASSSTGGDTQYF
>TRBV6-1|NA|TRBJ1-5
CASSEAGRGSRNQPQHF
>TRBV27|TRBD2|TRBJ2-7
CASSSHSSLTSGGEQYF
>TRBV6-5|NA|TRBJ1-1
CASSLGGSLEAFF